This TCR beta chain was sequenced during a study of beta chain features in type 1 diabetes. Isolated RNA was reverse transcribed in full, so expressed TCRB transcripts were sequenced. Here immunoSEQ multiplex PCR was the method, and the copy in TCRdb shows in-frame clones only, minus some. Among around 190,000 clones listed, about 13% were seen once. Notes on this clone: The antigen is undetermined.

Findings and limits, study-wide: VDJ junctions from type 1 diabetes patients carried fewer insertions and larger deletions.

The TCR sequence derives from a woman in her late teens or twenties in good health. The sample was central memory CD4+ T cells from blood.

The CDR3 sequence is CASSLTGGGRGYTF. CDR3 bases: TGCGCCAGCAGCTTGACAGGGGGCGGAAGGGGCTACACCTTC. The chain combines TRBV5-1 with TRBJ1-2, with TRBD1 identical over 9 bases. CDR3 length: 14 amino acids. The J segment lost 8 bases and the V segment lost 1 base, leaving 6 bases of the junction unmatched. In germline, CDR1 is SGHRS, CDR2 YFSETQ.